This T cell receptor (beta chain) was captured in a study of blood T cell repertoires in COVID-19. V shed 3 bases and J shed 8 bases, with 13 bases lying between them. CDR1 and CDR2 from the germline V gene are MGHRA and YSYEKL. This CDR3 has 13 residues. Data came from immunoSEQ multiplex PCR; TCRdb stores just in-frame clones and leaves some out. Of some 73,000 clones listed, over 75% are singletons. The origin of this receptor is a woman in her sixties or seventies with acute or convalescent COVID-19. Sequencing was carried out using peripheral blood. The rearrangement joins TRBV4-1 to TRBJ1-2; D remains unclear. The CDR3 spells CASSHPTAGGYTF. The CDR3, as DNA: TGCGCCAGCAGCCACCCCACAGCGGGGGGCTACACCTTC.